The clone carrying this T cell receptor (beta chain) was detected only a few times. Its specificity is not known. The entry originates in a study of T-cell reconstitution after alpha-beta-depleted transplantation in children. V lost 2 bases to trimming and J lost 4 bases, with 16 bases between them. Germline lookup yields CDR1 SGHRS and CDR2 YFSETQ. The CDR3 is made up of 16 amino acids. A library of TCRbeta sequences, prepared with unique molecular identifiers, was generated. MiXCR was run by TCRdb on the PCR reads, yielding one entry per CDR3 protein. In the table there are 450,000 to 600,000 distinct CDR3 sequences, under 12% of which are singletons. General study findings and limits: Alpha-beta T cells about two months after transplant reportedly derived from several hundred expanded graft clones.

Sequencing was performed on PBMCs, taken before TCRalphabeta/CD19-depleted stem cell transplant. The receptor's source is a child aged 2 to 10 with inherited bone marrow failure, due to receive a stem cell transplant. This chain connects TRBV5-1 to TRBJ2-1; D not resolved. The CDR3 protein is CASSFSGWLVYNEQFF. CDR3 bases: TGCGCCAGCAGCTTCTCTGGGTGGCTAGTATACAATGAGCAGTTCTTC.